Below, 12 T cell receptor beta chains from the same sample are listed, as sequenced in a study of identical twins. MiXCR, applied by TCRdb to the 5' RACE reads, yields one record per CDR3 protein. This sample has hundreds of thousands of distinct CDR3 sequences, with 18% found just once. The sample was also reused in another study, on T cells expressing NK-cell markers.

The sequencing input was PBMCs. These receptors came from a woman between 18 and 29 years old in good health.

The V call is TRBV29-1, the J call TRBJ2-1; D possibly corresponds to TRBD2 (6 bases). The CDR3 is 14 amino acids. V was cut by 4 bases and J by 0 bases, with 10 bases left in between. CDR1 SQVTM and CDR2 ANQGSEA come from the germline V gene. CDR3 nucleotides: TGCAGCGTTGTTAGCGGTTTCTCCTACAATGAGCAGTTCTTC. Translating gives CSVVSGFSYNEQFF.

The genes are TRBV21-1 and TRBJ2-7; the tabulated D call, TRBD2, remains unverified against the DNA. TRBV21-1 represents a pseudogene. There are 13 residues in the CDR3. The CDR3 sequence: CASPRRVPYEQYF. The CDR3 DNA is TGTGCCAGCCCTAGACGGGTACCCTACGAGCAGTACTTC.

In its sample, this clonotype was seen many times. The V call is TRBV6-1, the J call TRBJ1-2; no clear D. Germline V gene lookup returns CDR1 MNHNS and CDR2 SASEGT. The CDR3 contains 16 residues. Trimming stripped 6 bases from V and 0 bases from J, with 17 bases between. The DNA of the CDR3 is TGTGCCAGCAGCGATTGGCCCGGCGGGTCTAACTATGGCTACACCTTC. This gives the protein CASSDWPGGSNYGYTF.

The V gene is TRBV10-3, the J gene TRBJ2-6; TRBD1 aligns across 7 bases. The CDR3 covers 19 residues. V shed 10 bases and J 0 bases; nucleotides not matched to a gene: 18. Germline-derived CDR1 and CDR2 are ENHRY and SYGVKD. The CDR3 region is CATSGVTGIKTSGANVLTF. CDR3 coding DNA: TGTGCCACTTCCGGCGTGACAGGGATAAAAACCTCTGGGGCCAACGTCCTGACTTTC.

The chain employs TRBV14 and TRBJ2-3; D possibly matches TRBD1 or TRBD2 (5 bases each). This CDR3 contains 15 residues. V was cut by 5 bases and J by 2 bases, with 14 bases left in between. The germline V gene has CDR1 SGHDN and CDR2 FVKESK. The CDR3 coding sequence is TGTGCCAGCAGCTCCGGGACCTCCTACACAGATACGCAGTATTTT. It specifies CASSSGTSYTDTQYF. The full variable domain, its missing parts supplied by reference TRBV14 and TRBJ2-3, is EAGVTQFPSHSVIEKGQTVTLRCDPISGHDNLYWYRRVMGKEIKFLLHFVKESKQDESGMPNNRFLAERTGGTYSTLKVQPAELEDSGVYFCASSSGTSYTDTQYFGPGTRLTVL.

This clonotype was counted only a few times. As DNA, the CDR3 is TGTGCCAGCAGCCAACTTGGGGATGAGCAGTTCTTC. Translated: CASSQLGDEQFF. The chain employs TRBV3-1 and TRBJ2-1; D is ambiguous. The germline V gene has CDR1 LGHDT and CDR2 YNNKEL (reference sequence). V dropped 2 bases and J dropped 8 bases, with 7 bases sitting between them. The CDR3 contains 12 residues.

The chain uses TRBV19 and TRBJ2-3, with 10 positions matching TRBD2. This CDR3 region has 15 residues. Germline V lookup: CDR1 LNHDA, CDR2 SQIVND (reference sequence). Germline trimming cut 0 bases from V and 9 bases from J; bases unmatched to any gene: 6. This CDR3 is CASSIDLGLAPTQYF. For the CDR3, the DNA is TGTGCCAGTAGTATAGATTTGGGACTAGCGCCCACGCAGTATTTT.

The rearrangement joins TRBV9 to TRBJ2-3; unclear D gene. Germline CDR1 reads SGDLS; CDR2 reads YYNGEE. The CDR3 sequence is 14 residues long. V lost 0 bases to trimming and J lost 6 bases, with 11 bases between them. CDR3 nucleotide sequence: TGTGCCAGCAGCGTAGTGGCTCAAGAGGATACGCAGTATTTT. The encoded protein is CASSVVAQEDTQYF.

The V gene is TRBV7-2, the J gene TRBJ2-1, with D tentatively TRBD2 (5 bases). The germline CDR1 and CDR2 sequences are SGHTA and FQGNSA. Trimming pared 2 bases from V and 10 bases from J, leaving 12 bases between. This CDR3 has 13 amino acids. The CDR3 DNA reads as TGTGCCAGCAGCTTATATCTAGCCGGGGAGCAGTTCTTC. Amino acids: CASSLYLAGEQFF.

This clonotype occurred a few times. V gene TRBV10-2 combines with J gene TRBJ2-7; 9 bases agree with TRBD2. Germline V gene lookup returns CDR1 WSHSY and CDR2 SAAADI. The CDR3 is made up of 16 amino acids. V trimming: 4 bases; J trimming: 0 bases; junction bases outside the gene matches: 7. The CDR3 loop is CASSGFLAGPSYEQYF. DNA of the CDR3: TGCGCCAGCAGTGGATTCCTAGCGGGACCCTCCTACGAGCAGTACTTC.

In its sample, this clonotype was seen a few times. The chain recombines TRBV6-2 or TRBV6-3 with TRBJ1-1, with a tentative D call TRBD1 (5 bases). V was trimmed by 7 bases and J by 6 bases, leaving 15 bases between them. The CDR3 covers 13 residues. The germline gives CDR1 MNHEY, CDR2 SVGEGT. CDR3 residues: CASISGVRAEAFF. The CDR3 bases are TGTGCCAGCATTTCGGGGGTAAGAGCTGAAGCTTTCTTT.

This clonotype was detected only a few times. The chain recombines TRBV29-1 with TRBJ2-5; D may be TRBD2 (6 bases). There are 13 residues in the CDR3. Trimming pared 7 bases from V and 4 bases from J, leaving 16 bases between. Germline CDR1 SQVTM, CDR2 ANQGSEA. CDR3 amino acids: CSAGGIRGETQYF. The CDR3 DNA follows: TGCAGCGCTGGGGGGATTCGAGGAGAGACCCAGTACTTC.